There are many counts of the clone carrying this T cell receptor (beta chain). The antigen remains unidentified. CDR3 length: 15 amino acids. V gave up 3 bases and J gave up 12 bases; unmatched junction bases: 16. The germline V gene encodes CDR1 MDHEN and CDR2 SYDVKM. The data are from a study of Graves' ophthalmopathy and Graves' hyperthyroidism. Findings and caveats of the study: Appearing in blood as well were most expanded thyroid clonotypes above 0.001 frequency.

Hyperthyroidism showing no ophthalmopathy within 18 months of follow-up was stable. Diagnosis relied on clinical symptoms, serum thyroxine, TRAb, thyroid ultrasound and orbital computed tomography. RNA transcripts provided the template for amplifying TCR beta CDR3 regions. Second-round multiplex PCR came after first-round RT-PCR with HTBI primers. TCRdb re-analysed the multiplex PCR reads in MiXCR, keeping a single row per CDR3 protein. The sample shows about 390,000 distinct CDR3 sequences, about a sixth of them seen only once. This chain uses TRBV28 with TRBJ2-7; 8 bases agree with TRBD1. The specimen was peripheral blood. The sequence derives from an adult woman with stable Graves' hyperthyroidism. The CDR3 DNA reads as TGTGCCAGCAGTTTCCGGTCCGGGACAGGTATTCTTCCGTACTTC. Translating it yields CASSFRSGTGILPYF. The entire variable domain, with the rest obtained from reference TRBV28 and TRBJ2-7, is as follows: DVKVTQSSRYLVKRTGEKVFLECVQDMDHENMFWYRQDPGLGLRLIYFSYDVKMKEKGDIPEGYSVSREKKERFSLILESASTNQTSMYLCASSFRSGTGILPYFGPGTRLTVT.